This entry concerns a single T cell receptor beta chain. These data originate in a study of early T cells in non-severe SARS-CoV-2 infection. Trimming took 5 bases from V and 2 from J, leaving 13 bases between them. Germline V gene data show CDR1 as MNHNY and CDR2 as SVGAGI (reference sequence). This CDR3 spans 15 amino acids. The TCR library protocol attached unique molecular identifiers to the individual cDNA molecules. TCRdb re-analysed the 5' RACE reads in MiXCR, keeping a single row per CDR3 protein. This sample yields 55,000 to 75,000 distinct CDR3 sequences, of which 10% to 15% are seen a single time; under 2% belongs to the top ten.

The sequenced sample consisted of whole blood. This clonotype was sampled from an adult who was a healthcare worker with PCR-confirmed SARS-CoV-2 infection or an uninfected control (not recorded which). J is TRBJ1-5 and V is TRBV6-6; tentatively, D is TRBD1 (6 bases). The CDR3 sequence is CASSQGRSGNQPQHF. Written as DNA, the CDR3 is TGTGCCAGCAGTCAGGGGCGCAGCGGCAATCAGCCCCAGCATTTT.